One T cell receptor (beta chain) is described in this entry. As yet, its antigen is unknown. The data derive from a study of shared clonotypes between healthy human individuals. Study observations and caveats: Incompleteness in sorted-subset sequencing, despite large depth, was shown by rarefaction. In contrast to clonotypes shared by all four donors, non-shared clonotypes had lower generation probabilities.

Germline-derived CDR1 and CDR2 are SEHNR and FQNEAQ (reference sequence). There are 14 residues in the CDR3. V was pared by 1 base and J by 5 bases, with 12 bases between. CD45RO negativity and positive selection for CCR7 defined naive CD8 cells, a population that excluded terminally differentiated effector memory CD45RA+ cells. The assay used deep level. Each subset's genomic DNA was split evenly across several immunoSEQ plates. Repertoires were generated with immunoSEQ multiplex PCR, while TCRdb's copy carries only in-frame clones and drops some. Among about 820,000 clones listed, roughly 92% were seen once.

V gene TRBV7-9 combines with J gene TRBJ2-7; D gene unclear. This clonotype originated in a man younger than 45 in good health. The sample comprised naive CD8+ T cells sorted from blood. The CDR3: CASSLGYEPDEQYF. The CDR3, as DNA: TGTGCCAGCAGCTTAGGGTACGAGCCGGACGAGCAGTACTTC.